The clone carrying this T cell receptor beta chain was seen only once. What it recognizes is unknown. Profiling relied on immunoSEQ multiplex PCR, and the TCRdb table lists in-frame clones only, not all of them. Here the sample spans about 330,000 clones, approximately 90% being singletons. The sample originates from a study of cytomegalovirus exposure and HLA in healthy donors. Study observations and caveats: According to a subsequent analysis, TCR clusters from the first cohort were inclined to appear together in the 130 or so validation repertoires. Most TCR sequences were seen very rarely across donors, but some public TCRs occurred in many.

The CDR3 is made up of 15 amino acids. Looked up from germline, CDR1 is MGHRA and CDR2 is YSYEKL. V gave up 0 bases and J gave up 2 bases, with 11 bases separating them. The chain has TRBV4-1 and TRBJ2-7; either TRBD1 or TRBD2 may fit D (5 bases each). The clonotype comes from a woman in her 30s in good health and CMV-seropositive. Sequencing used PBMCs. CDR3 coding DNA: TGCGCCAGCAGCCAAGACCTCGGGGCCACCTACGAGCAGTACTTC. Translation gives CASSQDLGATYEQYF.